Shown below are 7 T cell receptor beta chains from a single sample sequenced in a study of T cells in Graves' hyperthyroidism and ophthalmopathy. The CDR3 regions of TCR beta were amplified from RNA transcripts. Initially, a first-round RT-PCR of the TCR CDR3 employed the HTBI primer set. One entry per CDR3 protein, called by TCRdb with MiXCR from the multiplex PCR reads. The sample lists around 300,000 distinct CDR3 sequences, roughly an eighth occurring once. The sample was blood. The receptors shown here come from a woman between 40 and 50 years old with Graves' ophthalmopathy.

The chain has TRBV11-3 and TRBJ1-6, with D unresolved. Germline V CDR1 and CDR2: SGHNT, YENEEA. V was shortened by 1 base and J by 11 bases, with 12 bases between the two germline ends. The CDR3 contains 14 residues. The CDR3, as DNA: TGTGCCAGCAGCTTAGCCCCCCCCGGGACACCCCTCCACTTT. This codes for CASSLAPPGTPLHF.

The chain joins TRBV18 to TRBJ2-7; D is undetermined. CDR1 is KGHSH and CDR2 is LQKENI in the germline V gene. V lost 4 bases to trimming and J lost 5 bases, with 6 bases between them. There are 11 residues in the CDR3. CDR3 sequence (DNA): TGTGCCAGCTCACATGGGAACGAGCAGTACTTC. The encoded protein is CASSHGNEQYF.

This clonotype was observed many times. J is TRBJ2-1 and V is TRBV6-1, with unresolved D. This CDR3 has 11 residues. V was shortened by 8 bases and J by 6 bases, with 8 bases between the two germline ends. The germline V gene has CDR1 MNHNS and CDR2 SASEGT. The DNA of the CDR3 is TGTGCCAGCGAAGAGCTCAATGAGCAGTTCTTC. Protein sequence: CASEELNEQFF.

This clonotype was seen repeatedly, ten times or more. CDR3 loop: CASSGGSYNEQFF. In nucleotides, the CDR3 is TGTGCCAGCAGTGGTGGCTCCTACAATGAGCAGTTCTTC. J is TRBJ2-1 and V is TRBV18; D ambiguous. Germline CDR1 and CDR2: KGHSH and LQKENI. The CDR3 covers 13 residues. The germline V and J ends were trimmed by 8 bases and 0 bases, with 8 bases remaining between them.

There are many counts of this clonotype. The J gene is TRBJ2-7, the V gene TRBV27; TRBD1 or TRBD2 may be the D gene (5 bases each). Germline CDR1 and CDR2: MNHEY and SMNVEV (reference sequence). The CDR3 extends over 15 amino acids. V lost 4 bases and J 3 bases, leaving 16 bases between the germline ends. For the CDR3, the DNA is TGTGCCAGCAGTTCAATGCTCTGGGGGAACTACGAGCAGTACTTC. This sequence encodes CASSSMLWGNYEQYF.

This clonotype was seen repeatedly, ten times or more. The chain has TRBV6-5 and TRBJ1-2, with TRBD1 identical over 7 bases. The CDR3 runs 15 residues. CDR1 is MNHEY and CDR2 is SVGAGI in the germline V gene. J was trimmed by 4 bases and V by 3 bases; bases with no gene match: 8. The CDR3 spells CASSYTGEASYGYTF. CDR3 in DNA: TGTGCCAGCAGTTATACAGGGGAAGCTAGCTATGGCTACACCTTC.

This clonotype has ten or more counts. This chain joins TRBV27 and TRBJ1-6; perhaps TRBD1 as D (5 bases). From germline, CDR1 is MNHEY and CDR2 SMNVEV (reference sequence). The germline V and J ends were trimmed by 6 bases and 6 bases, with 15 bases remaining between them. CDR3 length: 15 amino acids. The CDR3 nucleotides are TGTGCCAGCAGATTGACAGTGACCTTTAATTCACCCCTCCACTTT. Translating gives CASRLTVTFNSPLHF.